These 21 T cell receptor beta chains were sequenced from one sample in a study of blood T cell repertoires in COVID-19. Produced via immunoSEQ multiplex PCR; TCRdb's table is partial and in-frame only. The data contain about 55,000 clones, roughly 86% of them seen just once; the ten biggest clones take up roughly 3.6%. Input material: peripheral blood. These receptors came from a man between 40 and 49 years old with COVID-19, enrolled during active disease.

V usage is TRBV28 and J usage is TRBJ2-1; D is perhaps TRBD2 (7 bases). Germline values: CDR1 MDHEN, CDR2 SYDVKM. The CDR3 loop spans 20 amino acids. The V and J ends lost 6 bases and 0 bases respectively, with 27 bases between them. The CDR3 nucleotides read TGTGCCAGCAGATCAGACGCGATTAGGGGGAGGGGCAGCTCCTACAATGAGCAGTTCTTC. Translated: CASRSDAIRGRGSSYNEQFF.

J is TRBJ2-3 and V is TRBV7-7, with 9 bases fitting TRBD2. CDR3 size: 16 residues. V was clipped by 2 bases and J by 6 bases; unmatched bases: 9. The germline gives CDR1 SSHAT, CDR2 FNYEAQ (reference sequence). CDR3 in amino acids: CASSLRLADNGDTQYF. As DNA, the CDR3 is TGTGCCAGCAGCTTAAGACTAGCGGACAATGGTGATACGCAGTATTTT.

The CDR3 DNA follows: TGTGCCAGCAGCTTGGCCGGACTAGCGGAACGGACCGGGGAGCTGTTTTTT. Translating it yields CASSLAGLAERTGELFF. V usage is TRBV5-6 and J usage is TRBJ2-2; 10 nucleotides line up with TRBD2. The CDR3 spans 17 residues. Germline CDR1 and CDR2: SGHDT and YYEEEE. V dropped 0 bases and J dropped 5; count of bases not matched to a gene: 7.

The chain links TRBV10-3 to TRBJ2-5, with D maybe TRBD1 (5 bases). This CDR3 is built from 13 residues. Germline V lookup: CDR1 ENHRY, CDR2 SYGVKD. V was trimmed by 8 bases and J by 5 bases, leaving 15 bases between them. CDR3 sequence reads: CAIRAKGWETQYF. The CDR3 DNA reads as TGTGCCATCCGGGCAAAGGGGTGGGAGACCCAGTACTTC.

CDR3 amino acids: CAWSRDSYSYEQYF. In nucleotides, the CDR3 is TGTGCCTGGAGTCGAGACTCGTACTCCTACGAGCAGTACTTC. The chain has TRBV30 and TRBJ2-7; unclear D gene. Germline values: CDR1 GTSNPN, CDR2 SVGIG (reference sequence). CDR3 length: 14 residues. Trimming left V 2 bases short and J 0 bases short, with 11 bases between.

J is TRBJ2-7 and V is TRBV5-1; no clear D. The germline CDR1 and CDR2 sequences are SGHRS and YFSETQ. The CDR3 has 14 residues. The V gene lost 0 bases and the J gene lost 7 bases, with 14 bases spanning the gap. The CDR3 DNA reads as TGCGCCAGCAGCTTGGGACTGACCATTGGGGAGCAGTACTTC. Translating it yields CASSLGLTIGEQYF.

The sample holds one count of this clone. V and J are TRBV5-4 and TRBJ1-2; D is possibly TRBD1 (5 bases). From germline, CDR1 is SGHNT and CDR2 YYREEE (reference sequence). Trimming cost V 5 bases and J 5 bases, with 16 bases left between them. CDR3 length: 14 residues. The CDR3 DNA sequence: TGTGCCAGCAGTCAAGACAGCGTCTCGTATGGCTACACCTTC. This codes for CASSQDSVSYGYTF.

This rearrangement joins TRBV14 to TRBJ2-3, with TRBD1 as a possible D gene (6 bases). V lost 1 base and J 7 bases, leaving 15 bases between the germline ends. CDR1 is SGHDN, CDR2 FVKESK, per germline. The CDR3 runs to 15 residues. CDR3 in amino acids: CASSQVGRGVNTQYF. CDR3 in DNA: TGTGCCAGCAGCCAAGTAGGCAGGGGCGTGAATACGCAGTATTTT.

The chain couples TRBV28 to TRBJ1-5; D unclear. The V and J ends lost 3 bases and 2 bases respectively, with 11 bases between them. The CDR3 contains 15 residues. CDR1 is MDHEN, CDR2 SYDVKM, per germline. Written as DNA, the CDR3 is TGTGCCAGCAGTTTCCGGGGAGAGGGCAATCAGCCCCAGCATTTT. It codes for CASSFRGEGNQPQHF.

This chain joins TRBV18 and TRBJ2-3; D is possibly TRBD2 (6 bases). Deletions cut 4 bases from V and 4 bases from J, with 15 bases between. The CDR3 contains 15 residues. The germline V gene encodes CDR1 KGHSH and CDR2 LQKENI. The CDR3 loop is CASSRNPGVADTQYF. The DNA of the CDR3 is TGTGCCAGCTCACGTAATCCGGGAGTAGCAGATACGCAGTATTTT.

The chain joins TRBV10-3 to TRBJ2-3, with 7 bases aligning to TRBD1. The CDR3 extends over 14 amino acids. V was pared by 6 bases and J by 0 bases, with 3 bases of the junction left unmatched. Germline V gives CDR1 ENHRY, CDR2 SYGVKD. The CDR3 loop reads CAIRRQGSTDTQYF. The CDR3, as DNA: TGTGCCATCAGAAGACAGGGAAGCACAGATACGCAGTATTTT.

The chain joins TRBV7-3 to TRBJ1-1; D is ambiguous. Germline values: CDR1 SGHTA, CDR2 FQGTGA. This CDR3 is 16 amino acids long. Trimming took off 0 bases at V and 3 bases at J, with 14 bases between the two ends. CDR3 nucleotide sequence: TGTGCCAGCAGCTTAACTAAAGCGGGCTTGGACACTGAAGCTTTCTTT. This encodes CASSLTKAGLDTEAFF. The variable domain in full, completed from reference TRBV7-3 and TRBJ1-1, reads GAGVSQTPSNKVTEKGKYVELRCDPISGHTALYWYRQSLGQGPEFLIYFQGTGAADDSGLPNDRFFAVRPEGSVSTLKIQRTERGDSAVYLCASSLTKAGLDTEAFFGQGTRLTVV.

A single count supports this clone. The chain carries TRBV24-1 and TRBJ1-2, with D perhaps TRBD1 (5 bases). V lost 4 bases, J lost 8 bases, and 16 bases lay in between. The CDR3 contains 14 residues. Germline V gives CDR1 KGHDR, CDR2 SFDVKD. Here the CDR3 DNA reads TGTGCCACCAGTGACGCCGGGACTCTGAGAGGCTACACCTTC. Encoded protein: CATSDAGTLRGYTF.

The chain uses TRBV28 and TRBJ2-1, with 10 bases matching TRBD2. Germline V gene data show CDR1 as MDHEN and CDR2 as SYDVKM. The CDR3 has 15 residues. After removal of 5 bases from V and 7 bases from J, the junction contained 8 bases not matched to a gene. CDR3 loop: CASSPPTSGLNEQFF. The DNA for the CDR3 is TGTGCCAGCAGTCCTCCGACTAGCGGGCTTAATGAGCAGTTCTTC. The full variable domain, with the rest looked up from reference TRBV28 and TRBJ2-1, is DVKVTQSSRYLVKRTGEKVFLECVQDMDHENMFWYRQDPGLGLRLIYFSYDVKMKEKGDIPEGYSVSREKKERFSLILESASTNQTSMYLCASSPPTSGLNEQFFGPGTRLTVL.

V and J are TRBV21-1 and TRBJ2-3; the table's D call of TRBD1 was not tested on the DNA. TRBV21-1 is described as a pseudogene. The CDR3 runs 16 residues. The CDR3 DNA reads TGTGCCAGCAGCAAAGGGACAGGGAGGCCGTTGGATACGCAGTATTTT. Encoded protein: CASSKGTGRPLDTQYF.

The table lists this clone with a few counts. The V gene is TRBV6-5, the J gene TRBJ2-7; 10 bases match TRBD2. The CDR3 has 15 amino acids. After removal of 8 bases from V and 7 bases from J, the junction contained 14 bases not matched to a gene. CDR1 is MNHEY, CDR2 SVGAGI, per germline. The CDR3 nucleotides read TGTGCCAGCCGTATAGCGGGAGGCCGCGGCGGAGAGCAGTACTTC. Translated, it gives CASRIAGGRGGEQYF.

V gene TRBV28 combines with J gene TRBJ1-1; TRBD1 agrees at 7 bases. This CDR3 has 13 residues. Germline assignment: CDR1 MDHEN and CDR2 SYDVKM. V dropped 3 bases and J dropped 8; count of bases not matched to a gene: 6. CDR3 sequence reads: CASSFIGGAEAFF. In DNA, the CDR3 is TGTGCCAGCAGTTTTATAGGGGGCGCAGAAGCTTTCTTT.

The chain employs TRBV27 and TRBJ1-5; 8 positions match TRBD1. V shed 5 bases and J 4 bases; nucleotides not matched to a gene: 10. There are 16 residues in the CDR3. Per the germline V gene, CDR1 is MNHEY and CDR2 is SMNVEV (reference sequence). As DNA, the CDR3 is TGTGCCAGCAGTCCAGGAGGGACAGGTTTTAATCAGCCCCAGCATTTT. This codes for CASSPGGTGFNQPQHF.

The CDR3 DNA sequence: TGTGCCAGTAGTATAGTAGGGGGATCTAGCACAGATACGCAGTATTTT. This codes for CASSIVGGSSTDTQYF. This chain connects TRBV19 to TRBJ2-3, with a possible D match to TRBD1 (6 bases). The V gene's germline CDR1 is LNHDA and CDR2 SQIVND (reference sequence). The CDR3 sequence is 16 residues long. V lost 1 base, J lost 0 bases, and 11 bases lay in between.

The chain uses TRBV4-1 and TRBJ1-2; D perhaps matches TRBD1 (5 bases). The CDR3 spans 20 residues. Germline V lookup: CDR1 MGHRA, CDR2 YSYEKL. Deletions cut 0 bases from V and 1 base from J, with 24 bases between. The CDR3 spells CASSQETPMSGGSFNYGYTF. For the CDR3, the DNA is TGCGCCAGCAGCCAAGAAACCCCAATGAGTGGGGGGAGCTTTAACTATGGCTACACCTTC.

This rearrangement joins TRBV7-9 to TRBJ1-4; D is unresolved. Germline V gene data show CDR1 as SEHNR and CDR2 as FQNEAQ (reference sequence). This CDR3 is built from 15 residues. V was pared by 2 bases and J by 5 bases, with 12 bases between. The CDR3 DNA sequence: TGTGCCAGCAGCTTAAATGGTCAGAAGAATGAAAAACTGTTTTTT. Its translation: CASSLNGQKNEKLFF. Drawing the rest from reference TRBV7-9 and TRBJ1-4, the complete variable domain is DTGVSQNPRHKITKRGQNVTFRCDPISEHNRLYWYRQTLGQGPEFLTYFQNEAQLEKSRLLSDRFSAERPKGSFSTLEIQRTEQGDSAMYLCASSLNGQKNEKLFFGSGTQLSVL.